This TCR beta chain was observed in a study of blood T cell repertoires in COVID-19. CDR1 is SGHTA, CDR2 FQGTGA, per germline. There are 15 residues in the CDR3. The J segment lost 7 bases and the V segment lost 5 bases, leaving 6 bases of the junction unmatched. Original processing methods: It was from reference gene primer amplification that nucleated cell counts were estimated. The table came from immunoSEQ multiplex PCR; TCRdb's copy has only in-frame clones and leaves some out. V, J and clone size are taken as reported in that table, and D and trimming were inferred from the DNA itself. The sample consists of 95,000 to 150,000 clones, around four fifths of them appearing once.

V and J are TRBV7-3 and TRBJ2-1; 12 bases fit TRBD2. The material sequenced was peripheral blood. The origin of this receptor is a man in his 60s with acute or convalescent COVID-19. The CDR3 loop is CASSLTSGSVNEQFF. CDR3 sequence (DNA): TGTGCCAGCAGCCTGACTAGCGGGAGTGTGAATGAGCAGTTCTTC.